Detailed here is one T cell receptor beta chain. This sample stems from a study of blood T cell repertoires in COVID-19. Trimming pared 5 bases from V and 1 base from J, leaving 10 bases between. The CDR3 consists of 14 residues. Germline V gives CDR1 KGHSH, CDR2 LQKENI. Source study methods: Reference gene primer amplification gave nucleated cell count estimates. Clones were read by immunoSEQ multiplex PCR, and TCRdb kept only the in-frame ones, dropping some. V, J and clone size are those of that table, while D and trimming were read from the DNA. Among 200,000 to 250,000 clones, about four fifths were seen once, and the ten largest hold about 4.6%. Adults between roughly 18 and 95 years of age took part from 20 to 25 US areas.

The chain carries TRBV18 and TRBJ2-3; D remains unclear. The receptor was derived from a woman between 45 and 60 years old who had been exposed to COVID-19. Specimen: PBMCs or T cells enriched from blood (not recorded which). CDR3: CASSKMPGTDTQYF. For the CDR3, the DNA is TGTGCCAGCTCAAAAATGCCGGGCACAGATACGCAGTATTTT.